These T cell receptor beta chains were read from a single sample in a study of CD8+ T cells in alopecia areata. Only in-frame clones appear in the TCRdb table, and some are missing; sequencing was by immunoSEQ multiplex PCR. The data contain 140,000 to 150,000 clones, roughly 58% of them seen just once; the ten biggest clones take up about 40%. Material: CD8+ T cells sorted from blood. These receptors were collected from a human donor in good health. Both conserved end residues are part of each CDR3. D genes are given only for firm matches.

v_gene: TRBV2; j_gene: TRBJ1-1; d_gene: TRBD1; CDR3aa: CASGQGEMNTEAFF
v_gene: TRBV30; j_gene: TRBJ1-2; d_gene: NA; CDR3aa: CAWSVVGFSYGYTF
v_gene: TRBV5-1; j_gene: TRBJ2-1; d_gene: NA; CDR3aa: CASSSRGGAYNEQFF
v_gene: TRBV4-1; j_gene: TRBJ2-3; d_gene: NA; CDR3aa: CASCISPLDTQYF
v_gene: TRBV12-5; j_gene: TRBJ2-1; d_gene: NA; CDR3aa: CASGWYGGSGLRGNEQFF
v_gene: TRBV15; j_gene: TRBJ2-3; d_gene: NA; CDR3aa: CATSNRASTDTQYF
v_gene: TRBV10-2; j_gene: TRBJ1-2; d_gene: TRBD1; CDR3aa: CASSDGTGHGYTF
v_gene: TRBV4-1; j_gene: TRBJ2-7; d_gene: TRBD2; CDR3aa: CASSQRTSGRWEQYF
v_gene: TRBV5-1; j_gene: TRBJ2-1; d_gene: TRBD2; CDR3aa: CASRRINLAGNNNEQFF
v_gene: TRBV4-1; j_gene: TRBJ1-5; d_gene: NA; CDR3aa: CASSPRAGDVSNQPQHF
v_gene: TRBV29-1; j_gene: TRBJ2-7; d_gene: TRBD1; CDR3aa: CSIRQGGEQYF
v_gene: TRBV4-1; j_gene: TRBJ2-7; d_gene: TRBD2; CDR3aa: CASSQASGNTYEQYF
v_gene: TRBV6-6; j_gene: TRBJ2-5; d_gene: NA; CDR3aa: CASAGETQYF
v_gene: TRBV2; j_gene: TRBJ2-7; d_gene: TRBD1; CDR3aa: CASRGQGAYEQYF
v_gene: TRBV5-1; j_gene: TRBJ2-7; d_gene: TRBD1; CDR3aa: CASSLEPGQVSYEQYF
v_gene: TRBV29-1; j_gene: TRBJ2-7; d_gene: NA; CDR3aa: CSVQILYEQYF
v_gene: TRBV29-1; j_gene: TRBJ2-2; d_gene: NA; CDR3aa: CSVHPPTGELFF
v_gene: TRBV9; j_gene: TRBJ1-1; d_gene: TRBD1; CDR3aa: CASSGQGGPEAFF
v_gene: TRBV19; j_gene: TRBJ2-2; d_gene: TRBD2; CDR3aa: CASSIDLWLAGGPPNTGELFF
v_gene: TRBV5-1; j_gene: TRBJ2-7; d_gene: NA; CDR3aa: CASSPKTGLSYEQYF
v_gene: TRBV9; j_gene: TRBJ2-1; d_gene: NA; CDR3aa: CASSVGPSGINEQFF
v_gene: TRBV7-6; j_gene: TRBJ1-1; d_gene: TRBD1; CDR3aa: CASSPGTVNTEAFF
v_gene: TRBV30; j_gene: TRBJ2-7; d_gene: NA; CDR3aa: CAWSVGPSQQYF
v_gene: TRBV28; j_gene: TRBJ1-2; d_gene: NA; CDR3aa: CASGDVGYGYTF
v_gene: TRBV1; j_gene: TRBJ2-4; d_gene: NA; CDR3aa: CTSSPGLAVGNIQYF
v_gene: TRBV5-1; j_gene: TRBJ2-7; d_gene: NA; CDR3aa: CASSFGVGGNEQYF
v_gene: TRBV5-1; j_gene: TRBJ1-2; d_gene: NA; CDR3aa: CASSLADDSASYYGYTF
v_gene: TRBV29-1; j_gene: NA; d_gene: NA; CDR3aa: CSVVSRTGSYEQYF
v_gene: TRBV7-2; j_gene: TRBJ2-3; d_gene: NA; CDR3aa: CASSPIPGASNPDTQYF
v_gene: TRBV2; j_gene: TRBJ2-1; d_gene: NA; CDR3aa: CASSEALGANEQFF
v_gene: TRBV7-9; j_gene: TRBJ1-1; d_gene: TRBD1; CDR3aa: CASREQGQSTEAFF
v_gene: TRBV6-5; j_gene: TRBJ1-2; d_gene: NA; CDR3aa: CASSYSSGGGYGYTF
v_gene: TRBV7-9; j_gene: TRBJ1-1; d_gene: NA; CDR3aa: CASSPVSSTEAFF
v_gene: TRBV19; j_gene: TRBJ1-1; d_gene: NA; CDR3aa: CASSMDGSQAFF
v_gene: TRBV7-9; j_gene: TRBJ2-5; d_gene: NA; CDR3aa: CASSLKQDYKQETQYF
v_gene: TRBV7-9; j_gene: TRBJ1-3; d_gene: NA; CDR3aa: CASRREGTGSLSGNTIYF
v_gene: TRBV29-1; j_gene: TRBJ2-7; d_gene: NA; CDR3aa: CSVHFRKGAGYEQYF
v_gene: TRBV7-2; j_gene: TRBJ2-1; d_gene: NA; CDR3aa: CASSLNTRLSENEQFF
v_gene: TRBV29-1; j_gene: TRBJ2-1; d_gene: NA; CDR3aa: CSVESGASYNEQFF
v_gene: TRBV4-1; j_gene: TRBJ2-5; d_gene: NA; CDR3aa: CASSQDQFGAWETQYF
v_gene: TRBV27; j_gene: TRBJ1-5; d_gene: NA; CDR3aa: CASSLTGTFNQPQHF
v_gene: TRBV6-5; j_gene: TRBJ2-3; d_gene: NA; CDR3aa: CASGPDSTDTQYF
v_gene: TRBV30; j_gene: TRBJ1-1; d_gene: TRBD1; CDR3aa: CAWSGPTGGDTEAFF
v_gene: TRBV5-1; j_gene: TRBJ2-5; d_gene: NA; CDR3aa: CASSLEGTQYF
v_gene: TRBV29-1; j_gene: TRBJ2-1; d_gene: NA; CDR3aa: CSVWVTGEQFF
v_gene: TRBV29-1; j_gene: TRBJ2-3; d_gene: NA; CDR3aa: CSVESFSDTQYF
v_gene: TRBV5-5; j_gene: TRBJ2-5; d_gene: TRBD2; CDR3aa: CASREGTSGETQYF
v_gene: TRBV27; j_gene: TRBJ2-3; d_gene: NA; CDR3aa: CASSLSGTDTQYF
v_gene: TRBV7-9; j_gene: TRBJ2-7; d_gene: NA; CDR3aa: CASSLVSSSYEQYF
v_gene: TRBV4-1; j_gene: TRBJ1-2; d_gene: NA; CDR3aa: CASSLRAEGTRDGYTF
v_gene: TRBV6-5; j_gene: TRBJ1-2; d_gene: NA; CDR3aa: CASSPEGGGYTF
v_gene: TRBV27; j_gene: TRBJ2-2; d_gene: TRBD2; CDR3aa: CASSPFTSGIGELFF
v_gene: TRBV25-1; j_gene: TRBJ2-6; d_gene: NA; CDR3aa: CASRDSPGANVLTF
v_gene: TRBV29-1; j_gene: TRBJ2-7; d_gene: NA; CDR3aa: CSATSTSGRAYEQYF
v_gene: TRBV29-1; j_gene: TRBJ1-2; d_gene: TRBD1; CDR3aa: CSVPGGYGYTF
v_gene: TRBV9; j_gene: TRBJ2-1; d_gene: TRBD2; CDR3aa: CASTSGSQDNEQFF
v_gene: TRBV29-1; j_gene: TRBJ2-7; d_gene: NA; CDR3aa: CSVNGDADPYEQYF
v_gene: TRBV11-2; j_gene: TRBJ1-1; d_gene: NA; CDR3aa: CASSPGRNTEAFF
v_gene: TRBV29-1; j_gene: TRBJ1-4; d_gene: NA; CDR3aa: CSAGGGDNEKLFF
v_gene: TRBV9; j_gene: TRBJ2-3; d_gene: NA; CDR3aa: CASSKGGSTDTQYF